One and the same sample provided the 9 T cell receptor beta chains below, sequenced in a study of shared clonotypes between healthy human individuals. Repertoires were generated with immunoSEQ multiplex PCR, while TCRdb's copy carries only in-frame clones and drops some. The table has 2 million to 3 million clones, 80% to 95% seen once. Sequencing was carried out using naive CD4+ T cells from PBMCs. Specified subset: CD45RA+ positively selected. The receptors derive from a man between 18 and 35 years old in good health. Some clones in this sample may be carry-over from other donors' samples.

The V gene is TRBV18, the J gene TRBJ1-2; 10 bases align to TRBD1. Looked up from germline, CDR1 is KGHSH and CDR2 is LQKENI. V lost 3 bases, J lost 4 bases, and 5 bases stayed unmatched. The CDR3 loop spans 15 amino acids. The CDR3 coding sequence is TGTGCCAGCTCACCCAGACAGGGGGCCGTCTATGGCTACACCTTC. Translation: CASSPRQGAVYGYTF. Full variable domain (missing parts from reference TRBV18 and TRBJ1-2): NAGVMQNPRHLVRRRGQEARLRCSPMKGHSHVYWYRQLPEEGLKFMVYLQKENIIDESGMPKERFSAEFPKEGPSILRIQQVVRGDSAAYFCASSPRQGAVYGYTFGSGTRLTVV.

This clone was seen a handful of times. One junction end disagrees with the germline gene, perhaps due to a read error. The chain joins TRBV29-1 to TRBJ2-2; no definite D call. CDR3 length: 13 amino acids. Germline V CDR1 and CDR2: SQVTM, ANQGSEA. This CDR3 is CSCQAPNTGELFF. The CDR3 nucleotides read TGCAGCTGTCAGGCCCCGAATACCGGGGAGCTGTTTTTT.

V usage is TRBV29-1 and J usage is TRBJ2-3, with 8 bases that match TRBD2. The CDR3 totals 15 residues. The V gene's germline CDR1 is SQVTM and CDR2 ANQGSEA. Germline trimming cut 5 bases from V and 2 bases from J; bases unmatched to any gene: 9. The CDR3 coding sequence is TGCAGCGTTAACGGGGGGGGTCGCACCACAGATACGCAGTATTTT. The encoded protein is CSVNGGGRTTDTQYF.

The J gene is TRBJ2-5, the V gene TRBV6-5; D not certain. Trimming took 1 base from V and 1 from J, leaving 10 bases between them. CDR1 MNHEY and CDR2 SVGAGI come from the germline V gene. The CDR3 is made up of 15 amino acids. The CDR3 spells CASSYYASSQETQYF. DNA for the CDR3: TGTGCCAGCAGTTACTACGCGTCGAGCCAAGAGACCCAGTACTTC.

V and J are TRBV5-1 and TRBJ2-1; the match to TRBD2 covers 7 bases. The CDR3 covers 14 residues. Germline-derived CDR1 and CDR2 are SGHRS and YFSETQ. The V segment lost 8 bases and the J segment 6 bases; nucleotides outside the gene matches: 11. In nucleotides, the CDR3 is TGCGCCAGTGCCGGTCTAGCGGTCCGCAATGAGCAGTTCTTC. Its protein product is CASAGLAVRNEQFF.

This rearrangement joins TRBV6-1 to TRBJ2-5; D is tentatively TRBD1 or TRBD2 (5 bases each). CDR3 length: 15 residues. V was clipped by 0 bases and J by 6 bases, with 14 bases between them. Per the germline V gene, CDR1 is MNHNS and CDR2 is SASEGT. The CDR3 DNA reads as TGTGCCAGCAGTGAAGCGCGCAGGGAGATCCAGACCCAGTACTTC. Encoded protein: CASSEARREIQTQYF.

The chain couples TRBV30 to TRBJ2-7; 9 bases align to TRBD1. This CDR3 contains 14 residues. The J segment lost 4 bases and the V segment lost 1 base, leaving 5 bases of the junction unmatched. Germline V gene data show CDR1 as GTSNPN and CDR2 as SVGIG (reference sequence). As DNA, the CDR3 is TGTGCCTGGAGTGGGGGGACAGGGCGATACGAGCAGTACTTC. Protein: CAWSGGTGRYEQYF.

V and J are TRBV5-1 and TRBJ2-2; D is perhaps TRBD2 (6 bases). Trimming cost V 4 bases and J 2 bases, with 15 bases left between them. Germline CDR1 SGHRS, CDR2 YFSETQ. CDR3 length: 16 amino acids. CDR3 nucleotides: TGCGCCAGCAGCCGGATGACGGGAGCCAACACCGGGGAGCTGTTTTTT. Translation: CASSRMTGANTGELFF. Full variable domain (rest looked up from reference TRBV5-1 and TRBJ2-2): KAGVTQTPRYLIKTRGQQVTLSCSPISGHRSVSWYQQTPGQGLQFLFEYFSETQRNKGNFPGRFSGRQFSNSRSEMNVSTLELGDSALYLCASSRMTGANTGELFFGEGSRLTVL.

J is TRBJ2-7 and V is TRBV2; perhaps TRBD1 as D (6 bases). There are 12 residues in the CDR3. CDR1 SNHLY and CDR2 FYNNEI come from the germline V gene. V lost 8 bases and J 4 bases, leaving 12 bases between the germline ends. This CDR3 reads CASCGQGYEQYF. The CDR3 bases are TGTGCCAGCTGTGGGCAGGGGTACGAGCAGTACTTC. Full variable domain (missing parts from reference TRBV2 and TRBJ2-7): EPEVTQTPSHQVTQMGQEVILRCVPISNHLYFYWYRQILGQKVEFLVSFYNNEISEKSEIFDDQFSVERPDGSNFTLKIRSTKLEDSAMYFCASCGQGYEQYFGPGTRLTVT.